The sequence of this TCR beta chain was determined in a study of human T cells and chemical hapten exposure. Trimming cost V 1 base and J 3 bases, with 13 bases left between them. CDR3 length equals 16 residues. Per germline, CDR1 SGHTA and CDR2 FQGNSA. The time point here: patch test 2, 6 weeks after DPC sensitization. Documented treatment: therapeutic diphenylcyclopropenone sensitization with weekly scalp DPC. This clonotype was counted many times. MiXCR, run by TCRdb on the RACE reads, gives a single entry per CDR3 protein. The data hold approximately 350,000 distinct CDR3 sequences, with about 6.3% observed a single time.

The source was whole blood, collected in connection with sensitization to the hapten diphenylcyclopropenone (DPC). This TCR came from a woman aged 18-30 years with alopecia areata. Some clones in this sample may be carry-over from other donors' samples. The V call is TRBV7-2, the J call TRBJ1-3; D unresolved. DNA of the CDR3: TGTGCCAGCAGCTTAGGGGGTCTGGCTGTTGGAAACACCATATATTTT. As protein: CASSLGGLAVGNTIYF. Filled out from reference TRBV7-2 and TRBJ1-3, the complete variable domain reads GAGVSQSPSNKVTEKGKDVELRCDPISGHTALYWYRQSLGQGLEFLIYFQGNSAPDKSGLPSDRFSAERTGGSVSTLTIQRTQQEDSAVYLCASSLGGLAVGNTIYFGEGSWLTVV.